The clone carrying this T cell receptor (beta chain) was seen a few times. The antigen remains undetermined. Quantitative 5'-RACE with molecular barcodes generated TCR beta libraries. TCRdb re-called the 5' RACE reads with MiXCR, one entry per CDR3 protein. The table includes 800,000 to 900,000 distinct CDR3 sequences, around 11% detected once. The ends lost 3 bases at V and 6 bases at J; junction bases unmatched: 11. The CDR3 loop spans 16 amino acids. CDR1 is SGHTA and CDR2 is FQGNSA in the germline V gene. This sample was taken from a study of CD8 T cells in ankylosing spondylitis. Points from the study as a whole: In the blood and synovial fluid of reactive arthritis, some motif variants had been previously reported. Seemingly distinctive of ankylosing spondylitis blood was a TCR beta motif formed by eight highly homologous variants. Researchers reportedly found disease-linked clones significantly enriched in matched ankylosing spondylitis synovial fluid.

The sequencing sample was made of blood, either unsorted or a sorted T cell fraction (not recorded which). This clonotype was sampled from a male donor with ankylosing spondylitis. The chain couples TRBV7-2 to TRBJ2-1; 7 bases are shared with TRBD1. CDR3 loop: CASSFDRERLSNEQFF. CDR3 nucleotide sequence: TGTGCCAGCAGCTTCGACAGGGAGAGACTGAGCAATGAGCAGTTCTTC.